This entry lists 18 T cell receptor beta chains sequenced from one sample in a study of tumor-infiltrating lymphocytes in localized non-small cell lung cancer. Repertoires were generated with immunoSEQ multiplex PCR, while TCRdb's copy carries only in-frame clones and drops some. Counted here are about 9,500 clones, 72% occurring once; the ten biggest clones make up roughly 14%. The sequenced sample consisted of lung tumor tissue. These receptor sequences come from a human donor with non-small cell lung cancer.

There are a few counts of this clone. The rearrangement links TRBV19 to TRBJ2-7; D gene unclear. V was cut by 10 bases and J by 2 bases, with 24 bases left in between. Germline CDR1 LNHDA, CDR2 SQIVND (reference sequence). The CDR3 totals 16 residues. The CDR3, as DNA: TGTGCCAACCTTCCCCCCCGCGGTGGCCCGACCTACGAGCAGTACTTC. As protein: CANLPPRGGPTYEQYF.

J is TRBJ2-1 and V is TRBV7-6; tentatively, D is TRBD2 (6 bases). Trimming pared 5 bases from V and 4 bases from J, leaving 18 bases between. Germline values: CDR1 SGHVS, CDR2 FNYEAQ. CDR3 size: 16 residues. The CDR3 nucleotides read TGTGCCAGCAGCCCCGGGTCTGCGGGGTTATACAATGAGCAGTTCTTC. Protein product: CASSPGSAGLYNEQFF.

V usage is TRBV14 and J usage is TRBJ1-2; no clear D gene. Germline values: CDR1 SGHDN, CDR2 FVKESK. The CDR3 sequence is 16 residues long. V gave up 0 bases and J gave up 4 bases, with 15 bases separating them. CDR3 DNA sequence: TGTGCCAGCAGCCAAGATTCCCGCGGACGGGTCTATGGCTACACCTTC. It specifies CASSQDSRGRVYGYTF.

This clone was observed a single time. The genes are TRBV5-5 and TRBJ1-5, with 8 bases lining up with TRBD1. V was clipped by 2 bases and J by 3 bases; unmatched bases: 4. The length of the CDR3 is 15 residues. The V gene's germline CDR1 is SGHKS and CDR2 YYEKEE (reference sequence). CDR3 coding DNA: TGTGCCAGCAGCTTACTACAGGGGGACAATCAGCCCCAGCATTTT. Its translation is CASSLLQGDNQPQHF.

This rearrangement joins TRBV5-1 to TRBJ2-1, with TRBD2 matching over 11 bases. Germline values: CDR1 SGHRS, CDR2 YFSETQ. Trimming at V came to 4 bases and at J to 8 bases, leaving 8 bases not matched to a gene. This CDR3 comprises 15 residues. CDR3 in DNA: TGCGCCAGCAGCCTAACTAGCGGGAGTGGGGATGAGCAGTTCTTC. Protein product: CASSLTSGSGDEQFF. The full variable domain, completed using reference TRBV5-1 and TRBJ2-1, is KAGVTQTPRYLIKTRGQQVTLSCSPISGHRSVSWYQQTPGQGLQFLFEYFSETQRNKGNFPGRFSGRQFSNSRSEMNVSTLELGDSALYLCASSLTSGSGDEQFFGPGTRLTVL.

The chain recombines TRBV6-1 with TRBJ1-2; 8 bases are a match to TRBD1. This CDR3 has 14 residues. Germline V CDR1 and CDR2: MNHNS, SASEGT. V was clipped by 4 bases and J by 4 bases; unmatched bases: 5. The CDR3 region is CASSVGQVFYGYTF. Here the CDR3 DNA reads TGTGCCAGCAGTGTGGGACAGGTCTTCTATGGCTACACCTTC.

This chain uses TRBV15 with TRBJ1-5; D is unclear. Germline V gene sequence: CDR1 LNHNV, CDR2 YYDKDF (reference sequence). Trimming stripped 3 bases from V and 2 bases from J, with 14 bases between. The length of the CDR3 is 16 residues. The CDR3 sequence is CATSSPGVEGNQPQHF. The CDR3 nucleotides are TGTGCCACCAGCAGCCCCGGGGTAGAAGGCAATCAGCCCCAGCATTTT.

This chain connects TRBV5-1 to TRBJ2-3; D is ambiguous. Germline CDR1 reads SGHRS; CDR2 reads YFSETQ. The CDR3 runs to 16 residues. The V end was cut by 3 bases, the J end by 4 bases, with 18 bases between. The CDR3 DNA follows: TGCGCCAGCAGCTACTTTTCGCAGGACGAGGCAGATACGCAGTATTTT. Encoded protein: CASSYFSQDEADTQYF.

J is TRBJ1-1 and V is TRBV11-3; unclear D gene. The CDR3 loop spans 13 amino acids. Germline-derived CDR1 and CDR2 are SGHNT and YENEEA. V lost 5 bases and J 3 bases, leaving 10 bases between the germline ends. The CDR3 loop is CASSRVRYTEAFF. CDR3 DNA sequence: TGTGCCAGCAGCCGCGTTCGATACACTGAAGCTTTCTTT. The full variable domain, with the rest looked up from reference TRBV11-3 and TRBJ1-1, is EAGVVQSPRYKIIEKKQPVAFWCNPISGHNTLYWYLQNLGQGPELLIRYENEEAVDDSQLPKDRFSAERLKGVDSTLKIQPAELGDSAVYLCASSRVRYTEAFFGQGTRLTVV.

This clone has just a few counts. The chain is built from TRBV5-6 and TRBJ1-5; D is unresolved. CDR3 size: 12 residues. With 4 bases removed from V and 5 bases from J, the gap between germline ends came to 7 bases. Per the germline V gene, CDR1 is SGHDT and CDR2 is YYEEEE. The CDR3 loop reads CASSKVDQPQHF. The CDR3 DNA follows: TGTGCCAGCAGCAAGGTGGATCAGCCCCAGCATTTT.

This chain uses TRBV19 with TRBJ2-7; 10 bases match TRBD2. Per germline, CDR1 LNHDA and CDR2 SQIVND (reference sequence). The CDR3 length is 16 residues. The V segment lost 4 bases and the J segment 6 bases; nucleotides outside the gene matches: 12. The DNA for the CDR3 is TGTGCCAGTAGTAGGGCGCGAGCGGGAGGGCCGCTCGAGCAGTACTTC. This translates into CASSRARAGGPLEQYF.

This clone was seen only a few times. The rearrangement links TRBV5-4 to TRBJ2-1, with 9 bases aligning to TRBD2. The ends lost 0 bases at V and 7 bases at J; junction bases unmatched: 5. Germline loops: CDR1 SGHNT, CDR2 YYREEE (reference sequence). There are 15 residues in the CDR3. The CDR3 sequence: CASSLGAGGPNEQFF. DNA for the CDR3: TGTGCCAGCAGCTTGGGCGCGGGAGGGCCTAATGAGCAGTTCTTC. Supplemented by reference TRBV5-4 and TRBJ2-1, the full variable domain reads ETGVTQSPTHLIKTRGQQVTLRCSSQSGHNTVSWYQQALGQGPQFIFQYYREEENGRGNFPPRFSGLQFPNYSSELNVNALELDDSALYLCASSLGAGGPNEQFFGPGTRLTVL.

This clone was counted a few times. The chain is built from TRBV5-5 and TRBJ1-1; D not certain. The CDR3 extends over 15 amino acids. Trimming pared 0 bases from V and 1 base from J, leaving 10 bases between. Germline CDR1 is SGHKS and CDR2 is YYEKEE (reference sequence). This CDR3 reads CASSLGGLTNTEAFF. The CDR3 bases are TGTGCCAGCAGCTTGGGTGGGCTTACGAACACTGAAGCTTTCTTT.

The chain joins TRBV5-4 to TRBJ2-7; no firm D call. The CDR3 loop spans 13 amino acids. V gave up 10 bases and J gave up 0 bases, with 14 bases separating them. The V gene's germline CDR1 is SGHNT and CDR2 YYREEE (reference sequence). CDR3 in amino acids: CAFKSLSSYEQYF. CDR3 coding DNA: TGTGCCTTTAAAAGTCTTTCCTCCTACGAGCAGTACTTC.

The chain links TRBV30 to TRBJ2-2; D is ambiguous. The V and J ends lost 2 bases and 5 bases respectively, with 9 bases between them. Germline V CDR1 and CDR2: GTSNPN, SVGIG (reference sequence). The CDR3 consists of 13 residues. The CDR3 DNA sequence: TGTGCCTGGAGTCCCTCTGGAACCGGGGAGCTGTTTTTT. This gives the protein CAWSPSGTGELFF.

This clone was recorded only once. The chain couples TRBV5-1 to TRBJ1-1; 10 bases are shared with TRBD1. V shed 3 bases and J 6 bases; nucleotides not matched to a gene: 5. Germline V lookup: CDR1 SGHRS, CDR2 YFSETQ. The CDR3 extends over 14 amino acids. CDR3 sequence: CASSSGTGVAEAFF. As DNA, the CDR3 is TGCGCCAGCAGCTCCGGGACAGGGGTGGCTGAAGCTTTCTTT. The full variable domain, its missing parts supplied by reference TRBV5-1 and TRBJ1-1, is KAGVTQTPRYLIKTRGQQVTLSCSPISGHRSVSWYQQTPGQGLQFLFEYFSETQRNKGNFPGRFSGRQFSNSRSEMNVSTLELGDSALYLCASSSGTGVAEAFFGQGTRLTVV.

This clone has a handful of counts. The CDR3, as DNA: TGTGCCAGCTTGGGTCACAATATGAACACTGAAGCTTTCTTT. Protein product: CASLGHNMNTEAFF. This chain uses TRBV5-5 with TRBJ1-1, with unresolved D. Trimming took off 7 bases at V and 0 bases at J, with 13 bases between the two ends. Germline-derived CDR1 and CDR2 are SGHKS and YYEKEE (reference sequence). This CDR3 has 14 residues.

In its sample, this clone was seen a few times. The CDR3 nucleotides are TGTGCCAGCAGCTTTCCAGGGACTGAAGCTTTCTTT. This gives the protein CASSFPGTEAFF. The V gene is TRBV11-3, the J gene TRBJ1-1; possible D gene TRBD1, 5 bases. Looked up from germline, CDR1 is SGHNT and CDR2 is YENEEA. This CDR3 has 12 residues. The ends were cut back, 3 bases at V and 5 bases at J, with 7 bases in the middle. Combining the CDR3 with reference TRBV11-3 and TRBJ1-1 gives the whole variable domain EAGVVQSPRYKIIEKKQPVAFWCNPISGHNTLYWYLQNLGQGPELLIRYENEEAVDDSQLPKDRFSAERLKGVDSTLKIQPAELGDSAVYLCASSFPGTEAFFGQGTRLTVV.